This passage covers 2 T cell receptor beta chains from one sample sequenced in a study of blood T cell repertoires in COVID-19. Clones were sequenced by immunoSEQ multiplex PCR, and TCRdb holds only the in-frame ones, with some missing. The sample shows about 46,000 clones, 70% to 90% of them seen only once. Source material: PBMCs or T cells enriched from blood (not recorded which). All receptors come from a woman in her 50s who had recovered from COVID-19.

The chain uses TRBV5-4 and TRBJ2-5, with 7 nucleotides matching TRBD1. Germline V lookup: CDR1 SGHNT, CDR2 YYREEE (reference sequence). Trimming took 0 bases from V and 2 from J; bases not matched to a gene: 4. The CDR3 extends over 15 amino acids. CDR3 residues: CASSLGQGQQETQYF. The CDR3 DNA sequence: TGTGCCAGCAGCTTGGGACAGGGCCAGCAAGAGACCCAGTACTTC.

The chain combines TRBV27 with TRBJ2-3, with 12 positions matching TRBD2. J gave up 0 bases and V 5 bases, and 12 bases lay outside the gene matches. The CDR3 length is 19 residues. CDR1 is MNHEY, CDR2 SMNVEV, per germline (reference sequence). In DNA form, the CDR3 reads TGTGCCAGCAGTCCCCTCACTAGCGGGGGGTCCTATAGCACAGATACGCAGTATTTT. The encoded protein is CASSPLTSGGSYSTDTQYF.